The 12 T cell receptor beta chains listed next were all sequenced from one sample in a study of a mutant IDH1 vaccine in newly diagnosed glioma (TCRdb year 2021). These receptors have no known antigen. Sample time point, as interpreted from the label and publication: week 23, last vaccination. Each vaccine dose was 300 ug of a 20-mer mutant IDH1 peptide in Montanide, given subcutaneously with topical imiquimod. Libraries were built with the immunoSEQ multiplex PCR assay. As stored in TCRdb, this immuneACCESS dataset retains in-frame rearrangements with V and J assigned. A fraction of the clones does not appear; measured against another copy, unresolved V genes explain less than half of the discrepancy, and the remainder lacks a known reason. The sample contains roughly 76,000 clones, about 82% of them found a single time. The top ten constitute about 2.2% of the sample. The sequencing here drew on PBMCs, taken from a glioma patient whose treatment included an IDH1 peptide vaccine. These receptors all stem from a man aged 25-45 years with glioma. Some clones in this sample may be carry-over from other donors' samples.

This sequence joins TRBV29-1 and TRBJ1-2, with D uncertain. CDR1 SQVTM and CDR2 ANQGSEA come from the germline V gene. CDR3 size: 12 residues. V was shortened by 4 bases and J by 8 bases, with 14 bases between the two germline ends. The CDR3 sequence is CSVVPGSGGYTF. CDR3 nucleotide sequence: TGCAGCGTTGTACCCGGGTCGGGCGGCTACACCTTC.

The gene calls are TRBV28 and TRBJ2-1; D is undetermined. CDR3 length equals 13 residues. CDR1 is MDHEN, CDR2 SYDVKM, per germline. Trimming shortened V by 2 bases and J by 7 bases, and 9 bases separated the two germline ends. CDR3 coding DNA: TGTGCCAGCAGTTTAATAGGAGCTAATGAGCAGTTCTTC. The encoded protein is CASSLIGANEQFF.

The CDR3 is CASSPQLESTEAFF. The CDR3 DNA sequence: TGCGCCAGCAGCCCTCAACTAGAAAGCACTGAAGCTTTCTTT. The genes are TRBV4-1 and TRBJ1-1; D is ambiguous. This CDR3 region has 14 residues. Trimming stripped 4 bases from V and 4 bases from J, with 13 bases between. Germline V lookup: CDR1 MGHRA, CDR2 YSYEKL.

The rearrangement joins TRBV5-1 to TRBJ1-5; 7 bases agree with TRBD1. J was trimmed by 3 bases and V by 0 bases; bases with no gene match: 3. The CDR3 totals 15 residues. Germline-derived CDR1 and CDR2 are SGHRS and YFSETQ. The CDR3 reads CASSLGQGYNQPQHF. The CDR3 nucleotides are TGCGCCAGCAGCTTGGGACAGGGCTACAATCAGCCCCAGCATTTT.

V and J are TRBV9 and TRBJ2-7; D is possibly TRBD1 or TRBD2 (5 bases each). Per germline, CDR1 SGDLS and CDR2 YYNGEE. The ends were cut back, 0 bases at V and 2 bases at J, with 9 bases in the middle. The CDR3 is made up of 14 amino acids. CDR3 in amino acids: CASSVAGGTYEQYF. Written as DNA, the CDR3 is TGTGCCAGCAGCGTAGCTGGGGGTACCTACGAGCAGTACTTC.

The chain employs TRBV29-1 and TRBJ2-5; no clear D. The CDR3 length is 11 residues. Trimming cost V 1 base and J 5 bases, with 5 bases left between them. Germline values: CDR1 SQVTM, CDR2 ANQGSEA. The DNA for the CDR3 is TGCAGCGTTGAAGTAAGGGAGACCCAGTACTTC. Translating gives CSVEVRETQYF.

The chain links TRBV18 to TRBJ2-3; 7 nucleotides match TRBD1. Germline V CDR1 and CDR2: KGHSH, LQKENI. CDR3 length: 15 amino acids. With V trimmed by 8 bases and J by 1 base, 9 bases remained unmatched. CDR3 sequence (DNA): TGTGCCAGCAGACCTTGGGACAGACGCACAGATACGCAGTATTTT. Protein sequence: CASRPWDRRTDTQYF.

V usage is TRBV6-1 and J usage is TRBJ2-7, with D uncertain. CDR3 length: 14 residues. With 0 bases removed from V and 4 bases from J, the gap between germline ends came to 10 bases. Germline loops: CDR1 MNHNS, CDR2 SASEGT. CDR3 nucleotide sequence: TGTGCCAGCAGTGAAGCAGGTCCAAGGTACGAGCAGTACTTC. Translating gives CASSEAGPRYEQYF.

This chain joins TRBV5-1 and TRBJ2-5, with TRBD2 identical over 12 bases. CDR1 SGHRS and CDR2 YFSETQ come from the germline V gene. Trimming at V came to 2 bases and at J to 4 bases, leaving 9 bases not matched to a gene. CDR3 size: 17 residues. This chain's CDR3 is CASSLRRLAGVGETQYF. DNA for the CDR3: TGCGCCAGCAGCTTACGGAGACTAGCGGGAGTGGGAGAGACCCAGTACTTC.

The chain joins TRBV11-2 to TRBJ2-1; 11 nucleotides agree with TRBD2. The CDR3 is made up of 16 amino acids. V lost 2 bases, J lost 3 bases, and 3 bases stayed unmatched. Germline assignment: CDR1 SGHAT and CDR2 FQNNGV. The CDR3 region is CASSLSGLAVYNEQFF. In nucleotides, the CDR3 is TGTGCCAGCAGCTTATCGGGACTAGCGGTCTACAATGAGCAGTTCTTC.

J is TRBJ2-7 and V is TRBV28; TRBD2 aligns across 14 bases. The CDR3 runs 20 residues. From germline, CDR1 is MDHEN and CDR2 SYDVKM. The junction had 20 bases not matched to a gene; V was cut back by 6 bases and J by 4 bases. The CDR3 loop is CASSAPSGTSGSFWEYEQYF. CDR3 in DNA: TGTGCCAGCAGCGCCCCCTCCGGGACTAGCGGGAGTTTTTGGGAATACGAGCAGTACTTC. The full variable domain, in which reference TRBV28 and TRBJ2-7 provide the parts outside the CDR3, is DVKVTQSSRYLVKRTGEKVFLECVQDMDHENMFWYRQDPGLGLRLIYFSYDVKMKEKGDIPEGYSVSREKKERFSLILESASTNQTSMYLCASSAPSGTSGSFWEYEQYFGPGTRLTVT.

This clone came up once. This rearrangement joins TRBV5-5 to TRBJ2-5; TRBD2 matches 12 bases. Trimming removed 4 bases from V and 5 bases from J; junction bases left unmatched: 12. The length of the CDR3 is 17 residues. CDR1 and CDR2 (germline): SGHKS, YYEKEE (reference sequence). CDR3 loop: CASSLAGGAVSWETQYF. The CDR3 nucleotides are TGTGCCAGCAGCCTAGCGGGAGGGGCTGTGTCCTGGGAGACCCAGTACTTC.